Each of the 4 T cell receptor beta chains below was sequenced from the same sample in a study of shared clonotypes between healthy human individuals. Profiled with immunoSEQ multiplex PCR; TCRdb holds only in-frame clones, not every one. This table holds 170,000 or so clones, roughly 70% found once. Sequenced: memory CD4+ T cells sorted from blood. Regarding subset: CD45RA-negative fraction. These receptors all stem from a man aged 30 to 45 in good health.

This clone has just a few counts. The chain has TRBV19 and TRBJ1-2; D may be TRBD1 (5 bases). The germline V gene has CDR1 LNHDA and CDR2 SQIVND (reference sequence). The V gene lost 1 base and the J gene lost 3 bases, with 9 bases spanning the gap. This CDR3 comprises 14 residues. The CDR3 spells CASSIVGRDYGYTF. The CDR3 DNA reads as TGTGCCAGTAGTATAGTAGGCAGGGACTATGGCTACACCTTC.

This clone was found a few times. The V and J genes are TRBV6-5 and TRBJ2-3; D ambiguous. V lost 9 bases and J lost 7, with 17 bases in between. This CDR3 spans 13 amino acids. Germline assignment: CDR1 MNHEY and CDR2 SVGAGI. CDR3 sequence reads: CASGMSDLNTQYF. The CDR3 region has the DNA TGTGCCAGTGGGATGAGTGATCTAAATACGCAGTATTTT.

This rearrangement joins TRBV7-9 to TRBJ2-2; 12 nucleotides line up with TRBD2. The germline CDR1 and CDR2 sequences are SEHNR and FQNEAQ (reference sequence). The CDR3 is 17 residues long. The V and J ends lost 5 bases and 2 bases, in that order; junction bases with no gene match: 6. The CDR3 bases are TGTGCCAGCAGCCTGACTAGCGGGAGATCTAACACCGGGGAGCTGTTTTTT. Translating gives CASSLTSGRSNTGELFF. The variable domain in full, completed from reference TRBV7-9 and TRBJ2-2, reads DTGVSQNPRHKITKRGQNVTFRCDPISEHNRLYWYRQTLGQGPEFLTYFQNEAQLEKSRLLSDRFSAERPKGSFSTLEIQRTEQGDSAMYLCASSLTSGRSNTGELFFGEGSRLTVL.

This clone was counted only a few times. V gene TRBV18 combines with J gene TRBJ1-2; TRBD1 is a possible D gene (6 bases). This CDR3 has 17 amino acids. The germline V and J ends were trimmed by 3 bases and 2 bases, with 19 bases remaining between them. Germline CDR1 is KGHSH and CDR2 is LQKENI. Written as DNA, the CDR3 is TGTGCCAGCTCACCTAACCTACAGGGCTGGGGAAACTATGGCTACACCTTC. This gives the protein CASSPNLQGWGNYGYTF.